This entry lists 26 T cell receptor beta chains sequenced from one sample in a study of beta chain features in type 1 diabetes. As every portion of the isolated RNA was reverse transcribed, the sequencing read expressed TCRB transcripts. The assay was immunoSEQ multiplex PCR, and TCRdb's table has in-frame clones only and misses some. The profile covers 970,000 or so clones, with 17% appearing a single time and 0.023% taken by the ten largest. Sequencing was done on a sample of naive CD4+ T cells from blood. The receptors derive from a woman between 18 and 29 years old in good health.

The V gene is TRBV19, the J gene TRBJ2-7, with 12 bases matching TRBD2. The CDR3 has 15 residues. CDR1 is LNHDA and CDR2 is SQIVND in the germline V gene (reference sequence). V was clipped by 3 bases and J by 7 bases; unmatched bases: 7. The CDR3 nucleotides read TGTGCCAGTAGTATGGGCCGACTAGCGGGAGAAGAGCAGTACTTC. Translation: CASSMGRLAGEEQYF. Drawing the rest from reference TRBV19 and TRBJ2-7, the complete variable domain is DGGITQSPKYLFRKEGQNVTLSCEQNLNHDAMYWYRQDPGQGLRLIYYSQIVNDFQKGDIAEGYSVSREKKESFPLTVTSAQKNPTAFYLCASSMGRLAGEEQYFGPGTRLTVT.

This clone was seen a handful of times. The gene calls are TRBV28 and TRBJ1-5; TRBD1 aligns across 10 bases. The CDR3 covers 17 residues. The germline V gene has CDR1 MDHEN and CDR2 SYDVKM. V dropped 0 bases and J dropped 0; count of bases not matched to a gene: 2. The CDR3 DNA follows: TGTGCCAGCAGTTTATGGGACAGGGGGATTAGCAATCAGCCCCAGCATTTT. Translation gives CASSLWDRGISNQPQHF.

This clone was detected only a few times. The rearrangement joins TRBV5-1 to TRBJ2-1, with 9 bases lining up with TRBD1. The V and J ends lost 2 bases and 0 bases, in that order; junction bases with no gene match: 3. The CDR3 runs to 16 residues. Germline V gene sequence: CDR1 SGHRS, CDR2 YFSETQ. As DNA, the CDR3 is TGCGCCAGCAGCTTCGCGACAGGGGGCTCCTACAATGAGCAGTTCTTC. This encodes CASSFATGGSYNEQFF.

There are a few counts of this clone. The rearrangement joins TRBV7-9 to TRBJ2-7, with unresolved D. Trimming cost V 1 base and J 5 bases, with 18 bases left between them. CDR1 is SEHNR and CDR2 is FQNEAQ in the germline V gene (reference sequence). The CDR3 is made up of 16 amino acids. For the CDR3, the DNA is TGTGCCAGCAGCTTAGTCGGGTCGGCAATCGCTAACGAGCAGTACTTC. Amino acids: CASSLVGSAIANEQYF.

The chain uses TRBV5-4 and TRBJ2-4; D is possibly TRBD1 or TRBD2 (5 bases each). CDR1 is SGHNT and CDR2 is YYREEE in the germline V gene (reference sequence). V was cut by 4 bases and J by 9 bases, with 20 bases left in between. CDR3 length: 15 amino acids. CDR3 sequence (DNA): TGTGCCAGCAGCCAAGATCGTGGGCCAGGGAGCATTCAGTACTTC. Translating gives CASSQDRGPGSIQYF.

CDR3 in amino acids: CSAPSRETQYF. CDR3 in DNA: TGCAGTGCTCCTTCCCGGGAGACCCAGTACTTC. The chain joins TRBV20-1 to TRBJ2-5; D call uncertain. The CDR3 consists of 11 residues. From germline, CDR1 is DFQATT and CDR2 SNEGSKA (reference sequence). V lost 5 bases and J 5 bases, leaving 9 bases between the germline ends.

This clone has just a few counts. The genes are TRBV4-2 and TRBJ2-3; no clear D gene. The CDR3 contains 16 residues. CDR1 and CDR2 (germline): LGHNA, YNFKEQ. The V and J ends lost 0 bases and 1 base respectively, with 11 bases between them. CDR3 sequence (DNA): TGTGCCAGCAGCCAAGAGGCTCCCCCTCGCACAGATACGCAGTATTTT. This sequence encodes CASSQEAPPRTDTQYF.

The V gene is TRBV7-9, the J gene TRBJ2-6, with 7 bases aligning to TRBD1. The CDR3 extends over 16 amino acids. V lost 5 bases to trimming and J lost 9 bases; unmatched junction nucleotides: 13. CDR1 is SEHNR and CDR2 is FQNEAQ in the germline V gene (reference sequence). The CDR3 DNA sequence: TGTGCCAGCAGCCGTTCCGCCACAGGGGTAATCAACGTCCTGACTTTC. This gives the protein CASSRSATGVINVLTF. The whole variable domain, remainder taken from reference TRBV7-9 and TRBJ2-6, is DTGVSQNPRHKITKRGQNVTFRCDPISEHNRLYWYRQTLGQGPEFLTYFQNEAQLEKSRLLSDRFSAERPKGSFSTLEIQRTEQGDSAMYLCASSRSATGVINVLTFGAGSRLTVL.

This clone has a handful of counts. V is TRBV5-1 and J is TRBJ1-2, with D tentatively TRBD1 (5 bases). Looked up from germline, CDR1 is SGHRS and CDR2 is YFSETQ. V was clipped by 6 bases and J by 3 bases, with 15 bases between them. The CDR3 sequence is 14 residues long. CDR3: CASTHSGDHYGYTF. The CDR3, as DNA: TGCGCCAGCACGCATTCGGGGGATCACTATGGCTACACCTTC.

Points on this clone: The sample has other DNA sequences that encode this CDR3 too. The J gene is TRBJ1-2, the V gene TRBV18; 7 bases match TRBD1. The CDR3 covers 13 residues. Germline-derived CDR1 and CDR2 are KGHSH and LQKENI. The V gene end was trimmed by 3 bases and the J gene end by 8 bases; junction bases not matched to a gene: 6. The CDR3 coding sequence is TGTGCCAGCTCACCCGACAGGGATTACGGCTACACCTTC. Amino acids: CASSPDRDYGYTF. Full variable domain (rest looked up from reference TRBV18 and TRBJ1-2): NAGVMQNPRHLVRRRGQEARLRCSPMKGHSHVYWYRQLPEEGLKFMVYLQKENIIDESGMPKERFSAEFPKEGPSILRIQQVVRGDSAAYFCASSPDRDYGYTFGSGTRLTVV.

The chain uses TRBV4-3 and TRBJ2-2, with D perhaps TRBD1 (6 bases). The length of the CDR3 is 14 residues. Germline CDR1 LGHNA, CDR2 YSLEER. V lost 4 bases and J 4 bases, leaving 10 bases between the germline ends. CDR3 protein: CASSLRTVTGELFF. For the CDR3, the DNA is TGCGCCAGCAGCCTACGGACAGTCACCGGGGAGCTGTTTTTT.

The chain couples TRBV7-9 to TRBJ2-5; D remains unclear. V was clipped by 4 bases and J by 7 bases, with 13 bases between them. Germline CDR1 is SEHNR and CDR2 is FQNEAQ (reference sequence). CDR3 length equals 13 residues. The CDR3 is CASSWGDRGTQYF. DNA for the CDR3: TGTGCCAGCAGCTGGGGTGACCGCGGGACCCAGTACTTC.

The chain is built from TRBV7-2 and TRBJ1-1, with D hard to call. The CDR3 is made up of 15 amino acids. The V gene lost 2 bases and the J gene lost 5 bases, with 15 bases spanning the gap. CDR1 and CDR2 (germline): SGHTA, FQGNSA. For the CDR3, the DNA is TGTGCCAGCAGCTTATTAAGCGGGTATGGGACTGAAGCTTTCTTT. Amino acids: CASSLLSGYGTEAFF.

This clone was detected ten times or more. J is TRBJ2-7 and V is TRBV23-1; 10 bases are a match to TRBD1. Being an ORF, TRBV23-1 has a function that is uncertain. V was pared by 0 bases and J by 3 bases, with 5 bases of the junction left unmatched. The CDR3 sequence is 16 residues long. The CDR3 is CASSQSHGTGVYEQYF. The DNA for the CDR3 is TGCGCCAGCAGTCAATCTCACGGGACAGGGGTCTACGAGCAGTACTTC.

The chain recombines TRBV5-8 with TRBJ2-7; no definite D call. The CDR3 sequence is 14 residues long. Per the germline V gene, CDR1 is SGHTS and CDR2 is YDEGEE. V dropped 0 bases and J dropped 2 bases, with 9 bases sitting between them. Written as DNA, the CDR3 is TGTGCCAGCAGCTTGGATCCGGGCGCCTACGAGCAGTACTTC. Translated, it gives CASSLDPGAYEQYF.

This clone turned up a few times. The gene calls are TRBV7-8 and TRBJ1-2; D is unresolved. The V and J ends lost 5 bases and 0 bases respectively, with 16 bases between them. The CDR3 sequence is 16 residues long. CDR1 and CDR2 (germline): SGHVS, FQNEAQ. The DNA of the CDR3 is TGTGCCAGCAGCCGCGCACGCGGAACTTCTAACTATGGCTACACCTTC. This sequence encodes CASSRARGTSNYGYTF.

This clone was observed a few times. The genes are TRBV2 and TRBJ2-7; possible D gene TRBD2, 5 bases. V was clipped by 9 bases and J by 3 bases, with 9 bases between them. The CDR3 loop spans 11 amino acids. CDR1 is SNHLY and CDR2 is FYNNEI in the germline V gene. CDR3 region: CASDGVYEQYF. The DNA for the CDR3 is TGTGCCAGTGACGGGGTCTACGAGCAGTACTTC. The variable domain in full, with the rest retrieved from reference TRBV2 and TRBJ2-7, is EPEVTQTPSHQVTQMGQEVILRCVPISNHLYFYWYRQILGQKVEFLVSFYNNEISEKSEIFDDQFSVERPDGSNFTLKIRSTKLEDSAMYFCASDGVYEQYFGPGTRLTVT.

This clone was seen a handful of times. The CDR3 DNA sequence: TGTGCCAGCAGCCAAGGAGACGGAACCTCTGGAAACACCATATATTTT. This translates into CASSQGDGTSGNTIYF. The chain uses TRBV4-2 and TRBJ1-3; D remains ambiguous. Trimming shortened V by 1 base and J by 0 bases, and 10 bases separated the two germline ends. The germline V gene has CDR1 LGHNA and CDR2 YNFKEQ. CDR3 length: 16 amino acids.

The chain employs TRBV28 and TRBJ2-1, with 11 bases matching TRBD2. Germline V gene sequence: CDR1 MDHEN, CDR2 SYDVKM. The CDR3 has 14 amino acids. V was clipped by 6 bases and J by 5 bases; unmatched bases: 3. CDR3 coding DNA: TGTGCCAGCAGACCGGGACTAGCGGACAATGAGCAGTTCTTC. This sequence encodes CASRPGLADNEQFF.

This clone was picked up a small number of times. Germline is not matched at one junction end, which may reflect a read error. In the same sample, other DNA sequences code for this CDR3. V gene TRBV14 combines with J gene TRBJ2-7; no firm D call. The length of the CDR3 is 12 residues. Germline assignment: CDR1 SGHDN and CDR2 FVKESK. The CDR3 reads CASSSSSYEQYF. DNA of the CDR3: TGTGCCAGCAGTTCCAGCTCCTATGAGCAGTACTTC.

The rearrangement joins TRBV5-4 to TRBJ1-4; D gene ambiguous. The CDR3 sequence is 13 residues long. Looked up from germline, CDR1 is SGHNT and CDR2 is YYREEE (reference sequence). Trimming removed 5 bases from V and 8 bases from J, with 13 bases in between. The CDR3, as DNA: TGTGCCAGCAGATCGGGCAGCGGGGAAAAACTGTTTTTT. Translating it yields CASRSGSGEKLFF.

The V and J genes are TRBV18 and TRBJ2-7; D remains unclear. Trimming took 6 bases from V and 3 from J, leaving 12 bases between them. CDR1 is KGHSH, CDR2 LQKENI, per germline. The CDR3 runs 13 residues. The CDR3 region has the DNA TGTGCCAGCTCCCACGGCGCAGACTACGAGCAGTACTTC. Protein: CASSHGADYEQYF. Supplemented by reference TRBV18 and TRBJ2-7, the full variable domain reads NAGVMQNPRHLVRRRGQEARLRCSPMKGHSHVYWYRQLPEEGLKFMVYLQKENIIDESGMPKERFSAEFPKEGPSILRIQQVVRGDSAAYFCASSHGADYEQYFGPGTRLTVT.

Only a few counts were recorded for this clone. The rearrangement joins TRBV9 to TRBJ2-1; D is ambiguous. The CDR3 length is 14 residues. The ends were cut back, 4 bases at V and 10 bases at J, with 18 bases in the middle. Germline lookup yields CDR1 SGDLS and CDR2 YYNGEE. This chain's CDR3 is CASSPHYSLAEQFF. The CDR3 region has the DNA TGTGCCAGCAGCCCCCATTATTCGTTAGCAGAGCAGTTCTTC.

This clone has a single count. V and J are TRBV7-3 and TRBJ2-1; 10 bases are a match to TRBD2. The germline CDR1 and CDR2 sequences are SGHTA and FQGTGA. The length of the CDR3 is 16 residues. Trimming removed 0 bases from V and 3 bases from J; junction bases left unmatched: 2. DNA of the CDR3: TGTGCCAGCAGCTTAACAGGGACTAGCGACTACAATGAGCAGTTCTTC. Protein product: CASSLTGTSDYNEQFF.

The chain has TRBV9 and TRBJ1-1, with D perhaps matching TRBD1 (6 bases). This CDR3 region has 13 residues. Trimming removed 3 bases at V and 4 bases at J, with 10 bases between. Germline CDR1 reads SGDLS; CDR2 reads YYNGEE. The CDR3 reads CASSATGFTEAFF. CDR3 DNA: TGTGCCAGCAGCGCCACAGGGTTCACTGAAGCTTTCTTT.

The chain combines TRBV6-6 with TRBJ2-2, with D tentatively TRBD1 (5 bases). The CDR3 is 13 residues long. Germline CDR1 reads MNHNY; CDR2 reads SVGAGI (reference sequence). V lost 8 bases and J lost 1, with 8 bases in between. CDR3 sequence: CASAGQNTGELFF. CDR3 in DNA: TGTGCCAGCGCCGGACAGAACACCGGGGAGCTGTTTTTT.